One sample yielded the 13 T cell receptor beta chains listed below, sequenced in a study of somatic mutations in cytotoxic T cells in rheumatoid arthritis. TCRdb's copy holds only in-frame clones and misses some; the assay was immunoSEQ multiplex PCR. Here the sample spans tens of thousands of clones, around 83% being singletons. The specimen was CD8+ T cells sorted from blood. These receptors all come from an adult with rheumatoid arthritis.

Written as DNA, the CDR3 is TGCGCCAGCAGCCAAGACGGTGTTAACTATGGCTACACCTTC. Encoded protein: CASSQDGVNYGYTF. The chain is built from TRBV4-1 and TRBJ1-2; D is undetermined. Per the germline V gene, CDR1 is MGHRA and CDR2 is YSYEKL. This CDR3 comprises 14 residues. Trimming removed 0 bases from V and 1 base from J, with 6 bases in between.

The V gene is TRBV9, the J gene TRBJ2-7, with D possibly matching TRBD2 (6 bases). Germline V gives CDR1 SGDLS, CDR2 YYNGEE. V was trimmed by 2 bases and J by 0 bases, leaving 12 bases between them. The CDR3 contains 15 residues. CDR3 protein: CASSVGSGRSYEQYF. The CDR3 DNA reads TGTGCCAGCAGCGTGGGTAGCGGCCGCTCCTACGAGCAGTACTTC.

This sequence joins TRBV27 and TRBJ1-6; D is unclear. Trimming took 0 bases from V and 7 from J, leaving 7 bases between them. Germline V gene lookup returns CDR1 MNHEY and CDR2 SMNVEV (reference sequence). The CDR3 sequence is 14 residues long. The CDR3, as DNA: TGTGCCAGCAGTTTATCGTTGGGGAATTCACCCCTCCACTTT. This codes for CASSLSLGNSPLHF.

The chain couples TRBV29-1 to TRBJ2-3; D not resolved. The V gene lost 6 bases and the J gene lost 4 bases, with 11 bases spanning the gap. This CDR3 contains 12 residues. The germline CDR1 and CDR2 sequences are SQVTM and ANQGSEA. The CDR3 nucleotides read TGCAGCGTCGAAAAGGCGGCAGATACGCAGTATTTT. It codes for CSVEKAADTQYF.

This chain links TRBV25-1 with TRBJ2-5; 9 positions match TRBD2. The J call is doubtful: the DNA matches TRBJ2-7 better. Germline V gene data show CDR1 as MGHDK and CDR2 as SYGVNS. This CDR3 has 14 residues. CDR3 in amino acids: CASSFSGRNYEQYF. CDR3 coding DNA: TGTGCCAGCAGCTTTAGCGGGAGAAACTACGAGCAGTACTTC.

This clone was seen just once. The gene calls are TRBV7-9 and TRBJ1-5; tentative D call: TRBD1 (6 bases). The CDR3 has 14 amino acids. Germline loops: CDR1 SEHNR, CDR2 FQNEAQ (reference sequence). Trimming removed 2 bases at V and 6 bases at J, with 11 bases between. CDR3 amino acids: CASSLSEGGQPQHF. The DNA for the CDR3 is TGTGCCAGCAGCTTATCTGAGGGGGGTCAGCCCCAGCATTTT.

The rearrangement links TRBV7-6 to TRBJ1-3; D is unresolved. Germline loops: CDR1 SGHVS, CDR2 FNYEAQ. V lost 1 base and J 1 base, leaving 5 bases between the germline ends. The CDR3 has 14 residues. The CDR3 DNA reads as TGTGCCAGCAGCTTAGACAGTTCTGGAAACACCATATATTTT. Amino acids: CASSLDSSGNTIYF.

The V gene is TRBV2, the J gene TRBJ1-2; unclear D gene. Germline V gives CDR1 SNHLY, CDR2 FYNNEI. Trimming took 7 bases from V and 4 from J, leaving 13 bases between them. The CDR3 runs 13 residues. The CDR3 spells CASNHETPYGYTF. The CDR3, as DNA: TGTGCCAGCAACCATGAGACCCCCTATGGCTACACCTTC.

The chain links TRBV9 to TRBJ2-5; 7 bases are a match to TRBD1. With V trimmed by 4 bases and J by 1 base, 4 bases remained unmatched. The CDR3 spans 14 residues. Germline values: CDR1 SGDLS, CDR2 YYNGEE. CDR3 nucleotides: TGTGCCAGCAGCAACACAGGGGTCCAAGAGACCCAGTACTTC. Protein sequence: CASSNTGVQETQYF.

CDR3 DNA: TGTGCCAGCAGTTCCCTTGGGATGCCCCCGATTCAGTACTTC. Translating gives CASSSLGMPPIQYF. The J gene is TRBJ2-4, the V gene TRBV25-1; D call uncertain. The CDR3 totals 14 residues. V dropped 5 bases and J dropped 10 bases, with 18 bases sitting between them. The germline CDR1 and CDR2 sequences are MGHDK and SYGVNS.

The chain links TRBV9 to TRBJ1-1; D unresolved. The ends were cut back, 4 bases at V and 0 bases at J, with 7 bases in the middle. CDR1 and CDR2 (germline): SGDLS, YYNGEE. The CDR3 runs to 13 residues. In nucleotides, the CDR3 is TGTGCCAGCAGCCTGGACGTGAACACTGAAGCTTTCTTT. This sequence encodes CASSLDVNTEAFF.

Here the CDR3 DNA reads TGTGCCAGTAGTATGGCCCAGGGCGGTACCTACGAGCAGTACTTC. Residues: CASSMAQGGTYEQYF. V gene TRBV19 combines with J gene TRBJ2-7, with TRBD1 as a possible D gene (5 bases). Deletions cut 3 bases from V and 2 bases from J, with 14 bases between. Germline lookup yields CDR1 LNHDA and CDR2 SQIVND (reference sequence). The CDR3 has 15 residues.

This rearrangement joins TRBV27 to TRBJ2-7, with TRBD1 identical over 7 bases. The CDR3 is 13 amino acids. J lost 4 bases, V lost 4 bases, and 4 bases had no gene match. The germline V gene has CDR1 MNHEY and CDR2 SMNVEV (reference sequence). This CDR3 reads CASSSPGGYEQYF. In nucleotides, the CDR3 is TGTGCCAGCAGTTCGCCAGGGGGTTACGAGCAGTACTTC.